This T cell receptor (beta chain) was sequenced during a study of post-analysis software for immune sequencing data. Study details: Some patients lacked subtype; others had relapsing-remitting, secondary progressive or progressive-relapsing disease.

TCR beta libraries were prepared from cDNA with unique molecular identifiers. Approximately 0.5 million cDNA molecules were recovered from an input of roughly 0.95 to 10 million T cells. TCRdb reprocessed the PCR reads with MiXCR, giving one entry per CDR3 protein. The repertoire holds about 400,000 distinct CDR3 sequences, with less than 35% as singletons. About this clonotype itself: The antigen is unknown.

Study-wide results and caveats: In multiple sclerosis, normalized Chao1 diversity was significantly below that of controls.

The receptor's source is a girl aged 10 to 17 with multiple sclerosis. Sequencing was carried out using blood.

The CDR3 protein is CASSLIVGVSYNSPLHF. The CDR3 DNA reads TGTGCCAGCAGTTTAATCGTGGGAGTTTCCTATAATTCACCCCTCCACTTT. The J gene is TRBJ1-6, the V gene TRBV28; no firm D call. With 2 bases removed from V and 1 base from J, the gap between germline ends came to 12 bases. Germline lookup yields CDR1 MDHEN and CDR2 SYDVKM. The CDR3 consists of 17 residues.